This TCR beta chain was obtained from a study of identical twins. TCRdb re-analysed the 5' RACE reads in MiXCR, keeping a single row per CDR3 protein. The repertoire holds roughly 630,000 distinct CDR3 sequences, just over 7% seen once, with roughly 1.5% in the top ten. This clonotype has just a few counts. There are 16 residues in the CDR3. J gave up 4 bases and V 6 bases, and 13 bases lay outside the gene matches. This same sample was also taken into another study, of yellow fever vaccine responses in identical twins.

This TCR came from a woman aged 18-29 years in good health. Sequencing was done on a sample of PBMCs. The V call is TRBV12-3 or TRBV12-4, the J call TRBJ2-3, with 7 positions matching TRBD2. The chain's CDR3 is CASSFAVAGEADTQYF. The CDR3, as DNA: TGTGCCAGCAGCTTTGCGGTGGCGGGAGAAGCAGATACGCAGTATTTT.